The clone carrying this TCR beta chain has only a few counts. This sample was included in a study of blood T cell repertoires in COVID-19. For the study at large: Collection of acute and convalescent COVID-19 samples took place in the United States, Italy and Spain. Nucleic acid was either cDNA or gDNA, and it came from T cells, B-cell-depleted T cells, or PBMCs.

V lost 0 bases and J 5 bases, leaving 14 bases between the germline ends. The CDR3 covers 15 residues. CDR1 and CDR2 from the germline V gene are SGHAT and FQNNGV. Repertoires were generated with immunoSEQ multiplex PCR, while TCRdb's copy carries only in-frame clones and drops some. The sample lists 370,000 or so clones, 80% to 90% occurring once. The cohort comprised adults aged roughly 18 to 95 years residing in approximately 25 US areas. Researchers sorted participants into cohorts using their self-reported clinical history. The source material was PBMCs or T cells enriched from blood (not recorded which). The TCR was taken from a man aged 25-45 years who had recovered from COVID-19. The chain links TRBV11-2 to TRBJ2-7; no clear D gene. CDR3 bases: TGTGCCAGCAGCTTAGATTACTTCGCCCCTAACGAGCAGTACTTC. Protein: CASSLDYFAPNEQYF.